This T cell receptor beta chain was sequenced for a study of cytomegalovirus exposure and HLA in healthy donors (dated by TCRdb to 2016 to 2017). Notes on the research overall: An earlier analysis of about 530 of the donors reported 276 Gb of sequence data and 100 million to 120 million unique TCR beta sequences obtained from about 179 million T cells. An early release that covered roughly 600 HLA-typed donors contained 300 to 350 gigabases of sequencing data and about 93 million unique TCR sequences. Of the roughly 400 genotyped donors, around 81% fell in the genetic ancestry cluster associated with self-reported Caucasian donors. The aim of the study was to test whether cataloging public T cell receptors could identify signatures of past pathogen exposure. The study profiled the T cell repertoires of about 720 subjects by immunosequencing and related them to cytomegalovirus serostatus. Along with the approximately 650-subject first cohort, a separate validation cohort of over a hundred different subjects was used. High-throughput TCR immunosequencing, statistical association of individual TCRs with disease status, and machine learning were combined to predict cytomegalovirus infection status. In a later analysis, previously published TCR beta repertoires from about 670 donors were re-analyzed and high-resolution HLA genotyping was added so that TCR occurrence patterns could be studied. The later analysis used no new phenotypic data to find candidate immune exposures, relying instead on TCR beta sequences and their occurrence across donors. To decide whether each TCR beta V gene segment behaved as functional or pseudogenic, an earlier analysis of 587 of the donors relied on high-throughput TCR beta sequencing. Alongside the repertoire data, information on donor age, sex, ethnicity and CMV serostatus was compiled. In a later genetic analysis, genome-wide SNP genotypes for about three fifths of the roughly 670 donors were used, and that subset was treated as a discovery cohort. All discovery cohort repertoires had been generated using a single sequencing platform. HLA typing covered class I and class II loci at four-digit resolution. Typing coverage varied by locus: roughly 629-640 donors for A, B, C, DRB1 and DQB1; approximately 500 for DQA1; more than 600 for DPA1; 400 to 480 for DPB1. Roughly 5 DR-DQ haplotypes were handled as single units for association and clustering because linkage in the cohort was strong. Among almost 400 genotyped donors of the cohort, an average of approximately 240,000 unique TCR beta nucleotide sequences were sequenced per donor, roughly 20% of them non-productive.

In total, approximately 700 healthy bone marrow donors made up the cohort. Cohort members were all nominally healthy when sampled, although unrecorded immune exposures were likely present. The donor was CMV seronegative and was included in the group of 352 seronegative cohort members. Each donor provided a peripheral blood sample, and peripheral blood mononuclear cells were used for TCR beta sequencing. The Qiagen DNeasy Blood Extraction Kit was used to extract genomic DNA from the blood cell samples. As concerns this clone: Its antigen remains undetermined. The input lacks base qualities; no much larger clone sits a single base away.

The study at large found these results: The classifier was reported to diagnose cytomegalovirus status with high specificity and sensitivity in both the original cohort and the validation cohort. In vitro tests confirmed that a few of the cytomegalovirus-associated TCR beta chains recognize cytomegalovirus antigens. Some IMGT-functional V segments, including TRBV6-2 and TRBV6-3, could not be distinguished by the 87-base-pair reads and were therefore excluded. Most CMV-associated TCR beta chains appeared to be HLA-restricted in a later analysis, and the HLA associations seemed to be driven largely by CMV exposure. CMV serostatus was the only immune exposure information available for the cohort. In a later analysis, around 17,000 TCR beta sequences were associated with specific HLA alleles at a false discovery rate of 0.05. V-gene and J-gene trimming of TCR beta chains was associated with a missense DCLRE1C variant in a later genetic analysis, and the association was replicated in an independent cohort. Across donors, most TCR sequences were observed very rarely, whereas some public TCRs were present in many individuals. A further reported finding was that TCR beta sequences accurately predicted the HLA-A and HLA-B alleles for most subjects in the first cohort. A cluster of highly shared sequence variants was judged likely to represent a technical artifact of the sequencing pipeline. Assigning TCR associations to individual alleles was difficult when HLA alleles, especially DR and DQ, strongly co-occurred. According to the authors, the approach could potentially be generalized to other disease states and immunological phenotypes. According to a later analysis, parvovirus B19, influenza, CMV and Epstein-Barr virus appeared linked to several top co-occurrence clusters. In the study, 150 to 200 TCR beta chains were listed as associated with cytomegalovirus. Because HLA typing was unavailable for some donors at each locus, only the typed subset was used in association tests. Correlated functional status among segregating V segments might be attributable to linkage disequilibrium, but an unknown experimental factor could not be ruled out. An earlier analysis of some 590 of the donors showed that most TCR beta V segments appeared in productive rearrangements either about 87% or about 30% of the time, which broadly matched IMGT annotations. In a later genetic analysis, fewer N-insertions in productive TCRs were reported among donors in an Asian-associated ancestry cluster than the roughly 700-donor mean. In a later analysis, the rate of TCR association differed among HLA loci, with DRB1 alleles having the most associated TCRs and HLA-C alleles having the fewest. Because counts were too low, 15 to 20 rarely observed V segments, including chromosome 9 orphons, were excluded from the earlier analysis of 587 of the donors. The presence/absence analyses assumed that sequencing depth was roughly uniform across donors, and that assumption may not be true. Only TCR beta chains were sequenced in this cohort, and the absence of alpha or paired-chain data limited detectable features. A later analysis found that HLA-associated TCR beta chains were more clonally expanded and had lower generation probabilities than equally common non-associated chains.

The method behind the library was the immunoSEQ multiplex PCR assay. For the multiplex PCR, a mixture combining 60 forward primers for TCR Vbeta segments and 13 reverse primers for TCR Jbeta segments was used. A multiplex PCR assay on genomic DNA amplified the CDR3 region of rearranged TCR beta genes. Amplified TCR beta libraries were sequenced as 87-base-pair reads on the Illumina HiSeq System. The paper's processing steps were these. Across the 666 repertoires, a later analysis counted about 81 million unique TCR beta chains, 8.5 million to 12 million of which were shared by at least two donors. To remove PCR and sequencing errors, raw reads were error-corrected and collapsed into unique sequences using a nearest-neighbor algorithm that merged closely related sequences. Alignment of CDR3 sequences to IMGT reference sequences was used to assign V, D and J gene segments. For a sequence to be retained, a match of at least six nucleotides was required to both a V gene segment and a J gene segment. A rearrangement counted as productive if the CDR3 had no stop codons and remained in frame with V and J, and every other rearrangement counted as non-productive. CDR3 was defined by IMGT convention, running from the second conserved V-encoded cysteine to the conserved J-encoded phenylalanine. The earlier analysis of 500 to 650 of the donors excluded any sequence lacking an unambiguous match to a single V gene segment. In an earlier analysis of 587 of the donors, V segments were called functional above 56.7% productive rearrangements and were called segregating when the between-donor standard deviation exceeded 5%. To diagnose cytomegalovirus status from the catalog of TCR beta chain sequences, a statistical classification framework was built. V and J gene assignment, in a later analysis, came from comparing TCR nucleotide sequences with IMGT/GENE-DB human TR gene sequences. A later analysis assigned CDR3 sequences and most-parsimonious VDJ recombination scenarios with the TCRdist pipeline. In a later analysis, each TCR beta chain was defined by its CDR3 amino acid sequence together with its V-gene family, and reads without a unique V-gene family were excluded. As a way to deal with suspected cross-contamination and a sequencing artifact, a later analysis dropped roughly 600 nucleotide sequences that were highly shared and had low generation probability. In a later analysis, a clonal expansion index for each public chain was calculated from normalized within-repertoire ranks of inferred template counts. Generation probabilities in a later analysis came from a VDJ recombination model fitted to out-of-frame rearrangements, and those results were checked against IGoR. A later analysis scored TCR-TCR, TCR-HLA and TCR-CMV co-occurrence with hypergeometric tests, applying a repertoire-size bias correction to TCR pairs. False discovery rates were estimated in a later analysis by permuting HLA or CMV assignments 20 times. A later analysis grouped co-occurring TCRs with DBSCAN, adding TCRdist sequence similarity when clustering within HLA-allele-positive subsets. For co-occurrence clustering, repertoires with fewer than 30,000 or more than 120,000 public chains were excluded, along with about five repertoires with anomalous nucleotide sharing. TCRdb's version of the immuneACCESS table is confined to in-frame rearrangements and falls short of the full clone set. An unresolved V gene accounts for under half of the shortfall where checked; the remainder is of unknown origin. The V and J calls and clone size come from that table; D and trimming were worked out from the DNA. The sample table shows approximately 150,000 clones, and around four fifths are seen once. 2% to 2.5% of the sample goes to the ten largest clones.

From its cysteine to its phenylalanine, the CDR3 spans 17 amino acids. The retained sequence is limited to the CDR3, 51 bases, with the frame set at the first base. For CDR1 and CDR2, the germline V gene lists SGHNT and YENEEA. Trimming costs V 1 base and J 2 bases, and their ends lie 18 bases apart. This sequence originates from a boy between 2 and 10 years old in good health and CMV-seronegative. This receptor chain uses TRBV11-3 and TRBJ2-7; confidence is insufficient to name the D gene. The sample was PBMCs. The CDR3 region: CASSLVPLKLKTYEQYF. The DNA sequence reads TGTGCCAGCAGCTTAGTACCCCTTAAACTCAAGACCTACGAGCAGTACTTC.